This T cell receptor (beta chain) was sequenced for a study of blood T cell repertoires in COVID-19. About the study: Specimens from acute and convalescent COVID-19 originated in the United States, Italy and Spain.

CDR1 is KGHSH, CDR2 LQKENI, per germline. Trimming at V came to 0 bases and at J to 5 bases, leaving 3 bases not matched to a gene. The CDR3 spans 15 residues. Only in-frame clones appear in the TCRdb table, and some are missing; sequencing was by immunoSEQ multiplex PCR. Here the sample spans approximately 160,000 clones, around 85% being singletons. This TCR derives from a man aged 60 to 75 who had recovered from COVID-19. The sequencing input was peripheral blood. This chain joins TRBV18 and TRBJ2-3; TRBD1 matches 9 bases. The CDR3 DNA sequence: TGTGCCAGCTCACCACCCACAGGGGGCAGAGATACGCAGTATTTT. It encodes CASSPPTGGRDTQYF.